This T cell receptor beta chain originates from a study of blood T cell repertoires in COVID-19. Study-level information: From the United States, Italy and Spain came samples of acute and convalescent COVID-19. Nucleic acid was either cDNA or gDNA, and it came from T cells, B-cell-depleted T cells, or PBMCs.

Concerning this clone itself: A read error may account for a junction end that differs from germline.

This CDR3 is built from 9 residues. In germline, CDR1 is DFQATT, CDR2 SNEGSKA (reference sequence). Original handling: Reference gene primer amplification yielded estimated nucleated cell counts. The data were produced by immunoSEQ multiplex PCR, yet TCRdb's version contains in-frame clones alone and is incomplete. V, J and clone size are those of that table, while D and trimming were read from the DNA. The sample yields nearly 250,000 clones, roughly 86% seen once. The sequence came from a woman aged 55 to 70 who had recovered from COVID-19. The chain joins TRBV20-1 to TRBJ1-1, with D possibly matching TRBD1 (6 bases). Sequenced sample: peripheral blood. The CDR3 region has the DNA TGCAGTGCTAGAATTAGGACAGTCTTT. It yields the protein CSARIRTVF.